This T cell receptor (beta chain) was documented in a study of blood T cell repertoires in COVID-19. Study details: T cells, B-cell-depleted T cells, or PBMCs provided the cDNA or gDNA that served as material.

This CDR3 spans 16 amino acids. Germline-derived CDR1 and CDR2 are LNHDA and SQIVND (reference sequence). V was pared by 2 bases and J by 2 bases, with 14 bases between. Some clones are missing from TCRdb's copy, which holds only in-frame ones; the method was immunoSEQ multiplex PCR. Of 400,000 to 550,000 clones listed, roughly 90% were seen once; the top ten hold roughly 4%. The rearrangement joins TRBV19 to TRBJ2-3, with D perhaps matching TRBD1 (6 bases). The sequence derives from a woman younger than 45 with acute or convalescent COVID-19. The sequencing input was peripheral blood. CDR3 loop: CASSIQGPTYTDTQYF. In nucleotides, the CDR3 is TGTGCCAGTAGTATACAGGGGCCGACCTACACAGATACGCAGTATTTT.